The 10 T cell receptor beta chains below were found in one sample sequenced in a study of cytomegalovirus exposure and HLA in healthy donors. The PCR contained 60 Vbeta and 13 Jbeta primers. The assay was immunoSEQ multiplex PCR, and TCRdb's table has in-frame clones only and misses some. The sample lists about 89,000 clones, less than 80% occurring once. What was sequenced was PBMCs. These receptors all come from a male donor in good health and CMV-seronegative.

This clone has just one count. The CDR3 bases are TGTGCCACCAGCAGAGAAGAGTTAGCTTTCTTT. As protein: CATSREELAFF. The chain couples TRBV15 to TRBJ1-1; D gene uncertain. The CDR3 is made up of 11 amino acids. With 0 bases removed from V and 10 bases from J, the gap between germline ends came to 6 bases. Germline assignment: CDR1 LNHNV and CDR2 YYDKDF (reference sequence).

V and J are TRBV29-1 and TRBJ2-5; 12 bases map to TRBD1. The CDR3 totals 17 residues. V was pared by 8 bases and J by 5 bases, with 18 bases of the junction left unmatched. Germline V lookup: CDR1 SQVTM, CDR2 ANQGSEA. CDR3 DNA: TGCAGCACTCGGGGGACAGGGGGCGATTTTAATCCGGAGACCCAGTACTTC. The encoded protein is CSTRGTGGDFNPETQYF.

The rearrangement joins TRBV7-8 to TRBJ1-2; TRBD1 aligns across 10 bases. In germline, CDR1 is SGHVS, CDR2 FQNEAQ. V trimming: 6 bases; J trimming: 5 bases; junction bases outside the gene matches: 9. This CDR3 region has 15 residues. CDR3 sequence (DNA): TGTGCCAGCAGTTATCGACAGGGGGCAGGGTATGGCTACACCTTC. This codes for CASSYRQGAGYGYTF.

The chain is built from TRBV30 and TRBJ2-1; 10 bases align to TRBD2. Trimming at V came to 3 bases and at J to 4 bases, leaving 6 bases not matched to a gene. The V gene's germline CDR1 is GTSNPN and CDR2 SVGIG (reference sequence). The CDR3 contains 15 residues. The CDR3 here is CAWRGAGGRYNEQFF. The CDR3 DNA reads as TGTGCCTGGAGGGGAGCGGGGGGGCGTTACAATGAGCAGTTCTTC.

Written as DNA, the CDR3 is TGCGCCAGCAGCTTAGAGACAGGAGCCTATGGCTACACCTTC. Encoded protein: CASSLETGAYGYTF. The chain has TRBV5-1 and TRBJ1-2, with D maybe TRBD1 (6 bases). V lost 2 bases to trimming and J lost 4 bases, with 12 bases between them. Germline assignment: CDR1 SGHRS and CDR2 YFSETQ. CDR3 length equals 14 residues.

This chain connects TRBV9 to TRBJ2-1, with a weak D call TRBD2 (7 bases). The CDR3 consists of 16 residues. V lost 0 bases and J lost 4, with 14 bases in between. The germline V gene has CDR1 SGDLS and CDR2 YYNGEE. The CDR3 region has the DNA TGTGCCAGCAGCGTAGAGGTGGGGGGGCTGTACAATGAGCAGTTCTTC. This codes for CASSVEVGGLYNEQFF.

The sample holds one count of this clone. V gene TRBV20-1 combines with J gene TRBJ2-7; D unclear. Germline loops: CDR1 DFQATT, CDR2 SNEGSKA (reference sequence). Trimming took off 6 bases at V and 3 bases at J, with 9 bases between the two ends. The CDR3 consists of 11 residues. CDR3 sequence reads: CSAWAGYEQYF. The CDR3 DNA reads TGCAGTGCATGGGCCGGCTACGAGCAGTACTTC.

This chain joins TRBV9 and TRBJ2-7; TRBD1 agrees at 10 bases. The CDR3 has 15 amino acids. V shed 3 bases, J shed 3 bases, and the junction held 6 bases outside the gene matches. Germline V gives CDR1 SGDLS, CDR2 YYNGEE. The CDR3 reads CASSAGQGGSYEQYF. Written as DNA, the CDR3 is TGTGCCAGCAGCGCCGGACAGGGGGGAAGCTACGAGCAGTACTTC.

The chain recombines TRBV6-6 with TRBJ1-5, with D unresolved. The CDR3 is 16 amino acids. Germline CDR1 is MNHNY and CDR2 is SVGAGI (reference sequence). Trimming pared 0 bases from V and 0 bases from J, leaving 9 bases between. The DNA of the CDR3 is TGTGCCAGCAGTTACTCGTGGCAGTATAGCAATCAGCCCCAGCATTTT. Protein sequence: CASSYSWQYSNQPQHF.

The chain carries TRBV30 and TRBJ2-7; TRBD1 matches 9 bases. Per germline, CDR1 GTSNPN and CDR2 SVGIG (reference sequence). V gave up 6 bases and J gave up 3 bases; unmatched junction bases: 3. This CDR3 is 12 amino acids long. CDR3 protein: CACPGQGYEQYF. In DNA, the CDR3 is TGTGCCTGCCCGGGACAGGGCTACGAGCAGTACTTC.